This entry features one T cell receptor (beta chain) sequence. The germline V gene encodes CDR1 MNHEY and CDR2 SVGAGI. V was pared by 0 bases and J by 9 bases, with 12 bases between. This CDR3 is 14 amino acids long. This specimen belongs to a study of technical replicates of blood from a few donors. Here immunoSEQ multiplex PCR was the method, and the copy in TCRdb shows in-frame clones only, minus some. This table holds tens of thousands of clones, 75% to 95% found once. Specimen: T cells isolated from PBMCs. The clonotype originates from a human donor in good health. Some clones in this sample may be carry-over from other donors' samples. The V and J genes are TRBV6-5 and TRBJ2-1; D is unresolved. DNA for the CDR3: TGTGCCAGCAGTTACTCGATTGAGCTAGGTGAGCAGTTCTTC. As protein: CASSYSIELGEQFF.